These 6 T cell receptor beta chains were all obtained from the same sample, sequenced in a study of blood T cell repertoires in COVID-19. This table comes from immunoSEQ multiplex PCR, and its TCRdb copy is limited to in-frame clones, with some not included. Among over 450,000 clones listed, approximately 89% were seen once. The sample consisted of peripheral blood. The receptors were gathered from a man aged 18 to 35 with COVID-19, enrolled during active disease.

The rearrangement links TRBV6-5 to TRBJ1-4; no reliable D call. This CDR3 spans 15 amino acids. Germline V lookup: CDR1 MNHEY, CDR2 SVGAGI. V was cut by 6 bases and J by 1 base, with 12 bases left in between. CDR3 loop: CASRTRGRTNEKLFF. In nucleotides, the CDR3 is TGTGCCAGCAGGACACGGGGTAGAACTAATGAAAAACTGTTTTTT.

The chain has TRBV6-5 and TRBJ2-1, with D perhaps TRBD2 (5 bases). V lost 9 bases, J lost 4 bases, and 16 bases lay in between. This CDR3 region has 14 residues. Germline CDR1 and CDR2: MNHEY and SVGAGI. The CDR3 DNA follows: TGTGCCAGTTCAGGACTGAACCGTTACAATGAGCAGTTCTTC. Translation: CASSGLNRYNEQFF.

The V and J genes are TRBV6-5 and TRBJ2-1; tentatively, D is TRBD1 (6 bases). This CDR3 comprises 15 residues. Deletions cut 7 bases from V and 4 bases from J, with 17 bases between. Germline values: CDR1 MNHEY, CDR2 SVGAGI. The CDR3 DNA is TGTGCCAGCAAGAAACAGGGTAATCGGTACAATGAGCAGTTCTTC. Translating it yields CASKKQGNRYNEQFF.

The chain employs TRBV6-4 and TRBJ1-2, with 8 positions matching TRBD1. The CDR3 extends over 14 amino acids. Trimming cost V 1 base and J 6 bases; bases outside gene matches: 4. Germline lookup yields CDR1 MRHNA and CDR2 SNTAGT. This CDR3 reads CASSDYRRGHGYTF. The DNA for the CDR3 is TGTGCCAGCAGTGACTACCGCAGGGGGCATGGCTACACCTTC.

The V gene is TRBV11-2, the J gene TRBJ1-3; D may be TRBD1 (5 bases). The CDR3 runs to 15 residues. The V end was cut by 3 bases, the J end by 4 bases, with 13 bases between. CDR1 is SGHAT, CDR2 FQNNGV, per germline. DNA for the CDR3: TGTGCCAGCAGCTTGATCCAGGGTGAGGGAAACACCATATATTTT. This gives the protein CASSLIQGEGNTIYF.

This chain uses TRBV7-9 with TRBJ1-1, with 9 bases lining up with TRBD1. The CDR3 is 13 residues long. The germline V gene has CDR1 SEHNR and CDR2 FQNEAQ (reference sequence). Trimming removed 6 bases from V and 5 bases from J; junction bases left unmatched: 4. Here the CDR3 reads CASRAGTGTEAFF. CDR3 nucleotides: TGTGCCAGCAGAGCCGGGACAGGGACTGAAGCTTTCTTT.